The rows below give T cell receptor beta chains drawn from one sample of a study of T-cell reconstitution after alpha-beta-depleted transplantation in children. TCRdb fed the PCR reads into MiXCR, producing one record per CDR3 protein. The data hold 350,000 to 450,000 distinct CDR3 sequences, with roughly 20% observed a single time. The material sequenced was PBMCs from the stem cell graft donor, taken from the stem cell graft. Receptor source: a human donor who donated a stem cell graft to a child with acute myeloid leukemia. Both conserved end residues are part of each CDR3.

cdr3_aa: CSASVETKNIQYF; cdr3_length: 13; v_call: TRBV20-1
cdr3_aa: CASSRTEGYTF; cdr3_length: 11; v_call: TRBV28
cdr3_aa: CASSYSGIYTDTQYF; cdr3_length: 15; v_call: TRBV6-5
cdr3_aa: CARDDGSSYEQYF; cdr3_length: 13; v_call: TRBV21-1
cdr3_aa: CASSPAGDRGYGYTF; cdr3_length: 15; v_call: TRBV11-1
cdr3_aa: CASSLGDRTYEQYF; cdr3_length: 14; v_call: TRBV7-2
cdr3_aa: CASSSYQGQAINNGYTF; cdr3_length: 17; v_call: TRBV27
cdr3_aa: CASRSGQGPYEQYF; cdr3_length: 14; v_call: TRBV12-3/TRBV12-4
cdr3_aa: CASSTQGQAGGELFF; cdr3_length: 15; v_call: TRBV12-3/TRBV12-4
cdr3_aa: CSAHGLAGVYEQYF; cdr3_length: 14; v_call: TRBV20-1
cdr3_aa: CSVVTDTYEQYF; cdr3_length: 12; v_call: TRBV29-1
cdr3_aa: CASSFVGDSTDTQYF; cdr3_length: 15; v_call: TRBV12-3/TRBV12-4
cdr3_aa: CASNKEGLAGDEQYF; cdr3_length: 15; v_call: TRBV5-1
cdr3_aa: CASSLVAGRVSTEAFF; cdr3_length: 16; v_call: TRBV7-9
cdr3_aa: CSAVLAEADTQYF; cdr3_length: 13; v_call: TRBV20-1
cdr3_aa: CASSLDAGPTYEQYF; cdr3_length: 15; v_call: TRBV5-1
cdr3_aa: CASSPGLTSNNEQFF; cdr3_length: 15; v_call: TRBV7-8
cdr3_aa: CASTNRGSPNGYTF; cdr3_length: 14; v_call: TRBV21-1
cdr3_aa: CSARAPSPGSYNEQFF; cdr3_length: 16; v_call: TRBV20-1
cdr3_aa: CSADAGRSSGANVLTF; cdr3_length: 16; v_call: TRBV20-1
cdr3_aa: CSARTSGRVYNEQFF; cdr3_length: 15; v_call: TRBV20-1
cdr3_aa: CASSAGLAGNEQFF; cdr3_length: 14; v_call: TRBV7-2
cdr3_aa: CASMSLRVTHGRPYEQYF; cdr3_length: 18; v_call: TRBV28
cdr3_aa: CSARDLVSSGRAGLYEQYF; cdr3_length: 19; v_call: TRBV20-1
cdr3_aa: CASKIQGPFTGELFF; cdr3_length: 15; v_call: TRBV28
cdr3_aa: CASSFSVLAGDEQYF; cdr3_length: 15; v_call: TRBV5-4
cdr3_aa: CASSFGGEQFF; cdr3_length: 11; v_call: TRBV12-3/TRBV12-4
cdr3_aa: CASSYSRPDHDNEQFF; cdr3_length: 16; v_call: TRBV6-5
cdr3_aa: CASSRGGYEQYF; cdr3_length: 12; v_call: TRBV12-3/TRBV12-4
cdr3_aa: CATSDLGAEGETQYF; cdr3_length: 15; v_call: TRBV24-1
cdr3_aa: CASSLSRQGYGELFF; cdr3_length: 15; v_call: TRBV7-9
cdr3_aa: CASSLRLAGYGVEQYF; cdr3_length: 16; v_call: TRBV7-6
cdr3_aa: CASSQFRFTGELFF; cdr3_length: 14; v_call: TRBV25-1
cdr3_aa: CASSFRGGGGEQFF; cdr3_length: 14; v_call: TRBV12-3/TRBV12-4
cdr3_aa: CASGLGGGSFEQYF; cdr3_length: 14; v_call: TRBV12-5
cdr3_aa: CASSQVGDNEQFF; cdr3_length: 13; v_call: TRBV4-2
cdr3_aa: CASSHPAGSSYNEQFF; cdr3_length: 16; v_call: TRBV12-3/TRBV12-4